A selection of T cell receptor beta chains follows, all from one sample in a study of cytomegalovirus exposure and HLA in healthy donors. Sequenced by immunoSEQ multiplex PCR; TCRdb stores in-frame clones only, minus some. The sample table includes about 67,000 clones. Sequencing was performed on PBMCs. The receptor set was obtained from a woman in her thirties or forties in good health and CMV-seropositive. The CDR3 runs from the conserved cysteine through the conserved F or W. The order of the fields is D gene, J gene, V gene, CDR3 protein, CDR3 DNA. A D gene is named only where the DNA matches it firmly.

d_gene: TRBD1; j_gene: TRBJ1-5; v_gene: TRBV4-1; CDR3aa: CASSQDGQGGQPQHF; CDR3nt: TGCGCCAGCAGCCAAGATGGGCAGGGGGGTCAGCCCCAGCATTTT
d_gene: -; j_gene: TRBJ1-5; v_gene: TRBV2; CDR3aa: CASTGGAGGNQPQHF; CDR3nt: TGTGCCAGCACCGGAGGGGCGGGTGGTAATCAGCCCCAGCATTTT
d_gene: TRBD2; j_gene: TRBJ2-3; v_gene: TRBV7-9; CDR3aa: CASSLAESSGGAADTQYF; CDR3nt: TGTGCCAGCAGCTTAGCGGAGAGTAGCGGGGGGGCAGCAGATACGCAGTATTTT
d_gene: TRBD2; j_gene: TRBJ2-3; v_gene: TRBV7-3; CDR3aa: CASSSFGRTTDTQYF; CDR3nt: TGTGCCAGCAGCTCATTCGGGAGGACCACAGATACGCAGTATTTT
d_gene: TRBD1; j_gene: TRBJ1-4; v_gene: TRBV10-3; CDR3aa: CAISGTGGATNEKLFF; CDR3nt: TGTGCCATCAGCGGGACAGGGGGTGCAACTAATGAAAAACTGTTTTTT
d_gene: -; j_gene: TRBJ2-3; v_gene: TRBV6-4; CDR3aa: CASSDPWTASQDTQYF; CDR3nt: TGTGCCAGCAGTGACCCCTGGACAGCCTCCCAAGATACGCAGTATTTT
d_gene: -; j_gene: TRBJ2-3; v_gene: TRBV2; CDR3aa: CASKSDGWTDTQYF; CDR3nt: TGTGCCAGCAAGAGCGACGGATGGACAGATACGCAGTATTTT
d_gene: TRBD1; j_gene: TRBJ2-2; v_gene: TRBV7-8; CDR3aa: CASSSLLGTDTGELFF; CDR3nt: TGTGCCAGCAGCTCCTTACTAGGGACAGACACCGGGGAGCTGTTTTTT
d_gene: -; j_gene: TRBJ2-2; v_gene: TRBV12-5; CDR3aa: CASGKGVTGELFF; CDR3nt: TGTGCTAGTGGTAAAGGGGTCACCGGGGAGCTGTTTTTT
d_gene: TRBD2; j_gene: TRBJ2-1; v_gene: TRBV9; CDR3aa: CASSVDQTSGTYNEQFF; CDR3nt: TGTGCCAGCAGCGTAGACCAGACTAGCGGTACCTACAATGAGCAGTTCTTC
d_gene: TRBD1; j_gene: TRBJ2-6; v_gene: TRBV11-3; CDR3aa: CASSTQTGSGANVLTF; CDR3nt: TGTGCCAGCAGCACTCAGACAGGGAGTGGGGCCAACGTCCTGACTTTC
d_gene: TRBD1; j_gene: TRBJ2-1; v_gene: TRBV28; CDR3aa: CASSLPLRTGSYNEQFF; CDR3nt: TGTGCCAGCAGTCTACCACTCCGGACAGGGTCCTACAATGAGCAGTTCTTC
d_gene: -; j_gene: TRBJ1-2; v_gene: TRBV4-2; CDR3aa: CASSQVAGSYGYTF; CDR3nt: TGTGCCAGCAGCCAAGTTGCGGGGAGCTATGGCTACACCTTC
d_gene: -; j_gene: TRBJ1-4; v_gene: TRBV30; CDR3aa: CAWSWEEKLFF; CDR3nt: TGTGCCTGGAGCTGGGAGGAAAAACTGTTTTTT
d_gene: TRBD1; j_gene: TRBJ1-1; v_gene: TRBV4-3; CDR3aa: CASSRTGGGRVGRKTEAFF; CDR3nt: TGCGCCAGCAGCCGGACAGGGGGCGGAAGAGTGGGTCGGAAAACTGAAGCTTTCTTT
d_gene: TRBD1; j_gene: TRBJ2-2; v_gene: TRBV9; CDR3aa: CASSADRGEGELFF; CDR3nt: TGTGCCAGCAGCGCGGACAGGGGTGAAGGGGAGCTGTTTTTT
d_gene: TRBD1; j_gene: TRBJ2-7; v_gene: TRBV15; CDR3aa: CATSRDRVEQYF; CDR3nt: TGTGCCACCAGCAGGGACAGGGTCGAGCAGTACTTC
d_gene: TRBD2; j_gene: TRBJ2-7; v_gene: TRBV28; CDR3aa: CASSLGGLAAYEQYF; CDR3nt: TGTGCCAGCAGTTTAGGGGGACTAGCAGCCTACGAGCAGTACTTC
d_gene: TRBD2; j_gene: TRBJ2-7; v_gene: TRBV7-2; CDR3aa: CASSLERGPSYEQYF; CDR3nt: TGTGCCAGCAGCTTAGAGCGGGGGCCGTCCTACGAGCAGTACTTC
d_gene: TRBD1; j_gene: TRBJ1-5; v_gene: TRBV2; CDR3aa: CASKTGDNQPQHF; CDR3nt: TGTGCCAGCAAGACAGGGGACAATCAGCCCCAGCATTTT
d_gene: -; j_gene: TRBJ2-7; v_gene: TRBV9; CDR3aa: CASSVEGQGEDEQYF; CDR3nt: TGTGCCAGCAGCGTAGAAGGGCAGGGTGAGGACGAGCAGTACTTC
d_gene: TRBD2; j_gene: TRBJ2-5; v_gene: TRBV7-3; CDR3aa: CASSPTTRLAGRQETQYF; CDR3nt: TGTGCCAGCAGCCCGACGACCCGACTAGCGGGAAGACAAGAGACCCAGTACTTC
d_gene: -; j_gene: TRBJ1-1; v_gene: TRBV19; CDR3aa: CASSSRVDGLTEAFF; CDR3nt: TGTGCCAGTAGTTCCCGGGTCGATGGACTCACTGAAGCTTTCTTT
d_gene: -; j_gene: TRBJ1-5; v_gene: TRBV5-1; CDR3aa: CASSLAGGSNQPQHF; CDR3nt: TGCGCCAGCAGCTTGGCTGGGGGCTCCAATCAGCCCCAGCATTTT
d_gene: -; j_gene: TRBJ1-2; v_gene: TRBV6-1; CDR3aa: CASSDTQTGLAYGYTF; CDR3nt: TGTGCCAGCAGTGATACTCAGACGGGTCTCGCCTATGGCTACACCTTC
d_gene: -; j_gene: TRBJ1-2; v_gene: TRBV4-3; CDR3aa: CASSQEGQGFYGYTF; CDR3nt: TGCGCCAGCAGCCAAGAAGGGCAGGGGTTTTATGGCTACACCTTC
d_gene: TRBD1; j_gene: TRBJ2-6; v_gene: TRBV30; CDR3aa: CAWSVDREVLTF; CDR3nt: TGTGCCTGGAGTGTAGACAGGGAAGTCCTGACTTTC
d_gene: TRBD2; j_gene: TRBJ2-5; v_gene: TRBV5-8; CDR3aa: CASSLSRGPTSGRFGRAQYF; CDR3nt: TGTGCCAGCAGCTTGTCAAGGGGCCCGACTAGCGGGAGGTTCGGTCGGGCCCAGTACTTC
d_gene: TRBD1; j_gene: TRBJ2-1; v_gene: TRBV28; CDR3aa: CASSIRTGESNEQFF; CDR3nt: TGTGCCAGCAGTATCCGGACAGGGGAGAGCAATGAGCAGTTCTTC
d_gene: -; j_gene: TRBJ2-7; v_gene: TRBV10-3; CDR3aa: CAISEWTTSPEQYF; CDR3nt: TGTGCCATCAGTGAGTGGACTACCAGCCCCGAGCAGTACTTC
d_gene: TRBD1; j_gene: TRBJ2-5; v_gene: TRBV6-6; CDR3aa: CASSPGGETQYF; CDR3nt: TGTGCCAGCAGCCCAGGGGGAGAGACCCAGTACTTC
d_gene: -; j_gene: TRBJ1-6; v_gene: TRBV5-4; CDR3aa: CASSLTGIYNSPLHF; CDR3nt: TGTGCCAGCAGCTTGACAGGGATCTATAATTCACCCCTCCACTTT
d_gene: TRBD1; j_gene: TRBJ1-2; v_gene: TRBV28; CDR3aa: CASSSPGTGGNYGYTF; CDR3nt: TGTGCCAGCAGTTCCCCCGGGACAGGGGGTAACTATGGCTACACCTTC
d_gene: TRBD1; j_gene: TRBJ2-3; v_gene: TRBV6-5; CDR3aa: CASRSRGLGTDTQYF; CDR3nt: TGTGCCAGCAGATCCAGGGGGCTGGGCACAGATACGCAGTATTTT
d_gene: TRBD1; j_gene: TRBJ1-1; v_gene: TRBV6-6; CDR3aa: CASSYSKGAANTEAFF; CDR3nt: TGTGCCAGCAGTTACTCCAAGGGGGCGGCGAACACTGAAGCTTTCTTT
d_gene: -; j_gene: TRBJ2-1; v_gene: TRBV9; CDR3aa: CASSVDQWSSYNEQFF; CDR3nt: TGTGCCAGCAGCGTAGATCAGTGGAGCTCCTACAATGAGCAGTTCTTC
d_gene: TRBD1; j_gene: TRBJ2-7; v_gene: TRBV4-1; CDR3aa: CASSQSDRVEQYF; CDR3nt: TGCGCCAGCAGCCAATCGGACAGGGTCGAGCAGTACTTC
d_gene: TRBD1; j_gene: TRBJ2-3; v_gene: TRBV5-1; CDR3aa: CASGFSDRSTDTQYF; CDR3nt: TGCGCCAGCGGATTTTCGGACAGGAGCACAGATACGCAGTATTTT
d_gene: -; j_gene: TRBJ1-1; v_gene: TRBV6-4; CDR3aa: CASSRAGGSTEAFF; CDR3nt: TGTGCCAGCAGTAGGGCGGGGGGATCCACTGAAGCTTTCTTT
d_gene: -; j_gene: TRBJ2-7; v_gene: TRBV6-1; CDR3aa: CASSEQTGPSYEQYF; CDR3nt: TGTGCCAGCAGTGAACAGACAGGACCCTCCTACGAGCAGTACTTC
d_gene: -; j_gene: TRBJ1-1; v_gene: TRBV4-2; CDR3aa: CASSQDWLGGSTTEAFF; CDR3nt: TGTGCCAGCAGCCAAGATTGGTTGGGGGGATCCACTACTGAAGCTTTCTTT
d_gene: -; j_gene: TRBJ2-1; v_gene: TRBV6-5; CDR3aa: CASRRWGDEQFF; CDR3nt: TGTGCCAGTCGAAGATGGGGGGATGAGCAGTTCTTC
d_gene: -; j_gene: TRBJ1-6; v_gene: TRBV9; CDR3aa: CASSPGAYNSPLHF; CDR3nt: TGTGCCAGCAGCCCGGGGGCCTATAATTCACCCCTCCACTTT
d_gene: TRBD1; j_gene: TRBJ2-7; v_gene: TRBV7-7; CDR3aa: CASSLGTGAYEQYF; CDR3nt: TGTGCTAGCAGCTTGGGGACAGGGGCCTACGAGCAGTACTTC
d_gene: TRBD2; j_gene: TRBJ2-2; v_gene: TRBV9; CDR3aa: CASSRTSGPDTGELFF; CDR3nt: TGTGCCAGCAGCAGGACTAGCGGACCAGACACCGGGGAGCTGTTTTTT
d_gene: -; j_gene: TRBJ2-4; v_gene: TRBV6-1; CDR3aa: CASSEDSRMRAKNIQYF; CDR3nt: TGTGCCAGCAGTGAAGACTCGAGGATGCGGGCCAAAAACATTCAGTACTTC
d_gene: TRBD1; j_gene: TRBJ2-7; v_gene: TRBV5-6; CDR3aa: CASSLDRGVYEQYF; CDR3nt: TGTGCCAGCAGCTTGGACAGGGGAGTCTACGAGCAGTACTTC
d_gene: -; j_gene: TRBJ1-5; v_gene: TRBV7-2; CDR3aa: CACSRGGSEPQHF; CDR3nt: TGTGCCTGCAGCCGGGGGGGAAGCGAGCCCCAGCATTTT
d_gene: -; j_gene: TRBJ2-1; v_gene: TRBV19; CDR3aa: CASSMSSAKIGQFF; CDR3nt: TGTGCCAGTAGTATGTCTAGCGCTAAGATAGGGCAGTTCTTC